These 11 T cell receptor beta chains were all obtained from the same sample, sequenced in a study of glioma-infiltrating T cells after dendritic cell vaccination. The time point here: after dendritic cell vaccination, including at tumor progression/relapse. Clones were read by immunoSEQ multiplex PCR, and TCRdb kept only the in-frame ones, dropping some. Of fewer than 11,000 clones in the sample, roughly 77% were seen once. The sequenced sample was blood, obtained after dendritic cell vaccination. These TCRs come from a human donor with glioblastoma.

The rearrangement uses TRBV19 and TRBJ2-7; weak D call: TRBD1 (5 bases). V gave up 3 bases and J gave up 4 bases, with 10 bases separating them. The CDR3 totals 13 residues. CDR1 and CDR2 (germline): LNHDA, SQIVND (reference sequence). CDR3 residues: CASSIQGEYEQYF. DNA of the CDR3: TGTGCCAGTAGTATTCAAGGGGAATACGAGCAGTACTTC.

The V call is TRBV18, the J call TRBJ1-5; D remains unclear. The V gene lost 3 bases and the J gene lost 4 bases, with 16 bases spanning the gap. The CDR3 length is 16 residues. CDR1 is KGHSH and CDR2 is LQKENI in the germline V gene. This CDR3 is CASSPYLREENQPQHF. The CDR3, as DNA: TGTGCCAGCTCACCTTATTTGAGGGAGGAAAATCAGCCCCAGCATTTT.

The rearrangement links TRBV7-8 to TRBJ2-5; 7 bases are a match to TRBD1. The J call is doubtful: the DNA matches TRBJ2-7 better. The germline V gene has CDR1 SGHVS and CDR2 FQNEAQ. CDR3 length: 12 residues. The CDR3: CASSIGTVEQYF. CDR3 nucleotide sequence: TGTGCCAGCAGCATAGGGACAGTCGAGCAGTACTTC.

The chain has TRBV6-6 and TRBJ2-7; tentatively, D is TRBD2 (5 bases). In germline, CDR1 is MNHNY, CDR2 SVGAGI (reference sequence). The V end was cut by 6 bases, the J end by 3 bases, with 9 bases between. The CDR3 consists of 12 residues. CDR3 bases: TGTGCCAGCAGCCCCGGGATCTACGAGCAGTACTTC. It codes for CASSPGIYEQYF.

The chain combines TRBV30 with TRBJ1-1, with D possibly TRBD1 on 5 matching bases. Germline loops: CDR1 GTSNPN, CDR2 SVGIG (reference sequence). This CDR3 has 14 residues. Trimming shortened V by 3 bases and J by 7 bases, and 18 bases separated the two germline ends. The CDR3 sequence is CAWSVLGQHHEAFF. CDR3 in DNA: TGTGCCTGGAGCGTCCTGGGGCAGCATCATGAAGCTTTCTTT.

CDR3 nucleotides: TGTGCCACCAGCGACGGGACAGGACAATACTATGGCTACACCTTC. It encodes CATSDGTGQYYGYTF. The J gene is TRBJ1-2, the V gene TRBV15, with 8 bases identical to TRBD1. The CDR3 sequence is 15 residues long. Germline loops: CDR1 LNHNV, CDR2 YYDKDF (reference sequence). Germline trimming cut 5 bases from V and 3 bases from J; bases unmatched to any gene: 8. The full variable domain, in which reference TRBV15 and TRBJ1-2 provide the parts outside the CDR3, is DAMVIQNPRYQVTQFGKPVTLSCSQTLNHNVMYWYQQKSSQAPKLLFHYYDKDFNNEADTPDNFQSRRPNTSFCFLDIRSPGLGDTAMYLCATSDGTGQYYGYTFGSGTRLTVV.

This clone turned up a few times. The chain joins TRBV7-2 to TRBJ2-5; 7 bases map to TRBD2. The length of the CDR3 is 15 residues. J gave up 5 bases and V 4 bases, and 10 bases lay outside the gene matches. CDR1 SGHTA and CDR2 FQGNSA come from the germline V gene. CDR3 loop: CASSSSRAGAETQYF. In nucleotides, the CDR3 is TGTGCCAGCAGCTCCAGCCGCGCGGGAGCCGAGACCCAGTACTTC.

V gene TRBV14 combines with J gene TRBJ2-1; the D gene is possibly TRBD2 (6 bases). This CDR3 has 16 residues. V was cut by 4 bases and J by 0 bases, with 13 bases left in between. The germline V gene encodes CDR1 SGHDN and CDR2 FVKESK. The CDR3 protein is CASSRRDLRSYNEQFF. CDR3 DNA: TGTGCCAGCAGCCGGCGGGACCTACGCTCCTACAATGAGCAGTTCTTC.

In regard to this clone: This specimen includes other DNA sequences encoding the same CDR3. This rearrangement joins TRBV7-9 to TRBJ2-5; D is unclear. The CDR3 length is 16 residues. Germline CDR1 reads SEHNR; CDR2 reads FQNEAQ (reference sequence). V gave up 6 bases and J gave up 1 base, with 18 bases separating them. CDR3 nucleotide sequence: TGTGCCAGCAGTCCAACCCCCCGCGATCCCCAAGAGACCCAGTACTTC. It is translated as CASSPTPRDPQETQYF.

The V call is TRBV29-1, the J call TRBJ2-1; the D is unclear. The germline V gene has CDR1 SQVTM and CDR2 ANQGSEA. This CDR3 is 14 amino acids long. V was pared by 2 bases and J by 0 bases, with 8 bases between. The CDR3 sequence is CSVERPSSYNEQFF. CDR3 DNA: TGCAGCGTTGAAAGGCCTAGCTCCTACAATGAGCAGTTCTTC.

V usage is TRBV25-1 and J usage is TRBJ2-5, with D perhaps matching TRBD2 (5 bases). Germline V gene sequence: CDR1 MGHDK, CDR2 SYGVNS. CDR3 size: 17 residues. Trimming removed 6 bases at V and 5 bases at J, with 25 bases between. The CDR3 DNA follows: TGTGCCAGCAGCTCCTTAACGGACGGCCGGGGTTGGGAGACCCAGTACTTC. Its protein is CASSSLTDGRGWETQYF.